This T cell receptor beta chain appears in the sequencing data of a study of human T cells and chemical hapten exposure. A single record per CDR3 protein comes from TCRdb applying MiXCR to the RACE reads. The table shows 75,000 to 90,000 distinct CDR3 sequences, with roughly 12% occurring only once. This clonotype was observed many times. Regarding time point: patch test 1, 2 weeks after DPC sensitization. The treatment here: therapeutic diphenylcyclopropenone sensitization with weekly scalp DPC. V lost 0 bases and J 7 bases, leaving 7 bases between the germline ends. This CDR3 has 12 residues. CDR1 and CDR2 from the germline V gene are MNHNY and SVGAGI (reference sequence).

The J gene is TRBJ2-7, the V gene TRBV6-6; either TRBD1 or TRBD2 may fit D (5 bases each). Sequencing used whole blood, obtained in connection with sensitization to the hapten diphenylcyclopropenone (DPC). The sequence came from a woman in her fifties or sixties with alopecia areata. Some clones in this sample may be carry-over from other donors' samples. This CDR3 reads CASSYSRGEQYF. DNA for the CDR3: TGTGCCAGCAGTTACTCGAGGGGTGAGCAGTACTTC.